These 3 T cell receptor beta chains came from one sample sequenced in a study of PD-1 blockade in mismatch repair-deficient tumors. The repertoire was sequenced with immunoSEQ multiplex PCR; TCRdb's copy has only in-frame clones and lacks some. The sample includes about 51,000 clones, approximately 84% of them seen just once. This specimen consisted of peripheral blood, obtained 20 weeks after starting pembrolizumab. The receptors were sampled from an adult with mismatch repair-deficient cancer.

This chain uses TRBV7-6 with TRBJ2-7, with 10 bases identical to TRBD2. The V gene's germline CDR1 is SGHVS and CDR2 FNYEAQ. The CDR3 covers 17 residues. The V gene end was trimmed by 5 bases and the J gene end by 7 bases; junction bases not matched to a gene: 17. This CDR3 is CASSPGGSGRISREQYF. In DNA form, the CDR3 reads TGTGCCAGCAGCCCCGGAGGTAGCGGGAGGATCTCTCGGGAGCAGTACTTC.

The J gene is TRBJ2-2, the V gene TRBV10-3; D unresolved. The CDR3 is made up of 16 amino acids. Germline CDR1 reads ENHRY; CDR2 reads SYGVKD. Trimming shortened V by 10 bases and J by 2 bases, and 20 bases separated the two germline ends. The CDR3 nucleotides are TGTGCCACCTTAAATCCAACTCTTGCTAACACCGGGGAGCTGTTTTTT. Translating it yields CATLNPTLANTGELFF.

V usage is TRBV30 and J usage is TRBJ1-3; no clear D gene. With 5 bases removed from V and 1 base from J, the gap between germline ends came to 3 bases. The CDR3 is 11 residues long. Germline V gene data show CDR1 as GTSNPN and CDR2 as SVGIG (reference sequence). In DNA, the CDR3 is TGTGCCTGGGAATCTGGAAACACCATATATTTT. Encoded protein: CAWESGNTIYF.